The 21 T cell receptor beta chains below were found in one sample sequenced in a study of CXCR3-negative and CXCR3-positive naive CD8 T cells. Findings and caveats of the study: CXCR3-positive naive cells had more hydrophobic TRB CDR3s than CXCR3-negative naive cells.

UMI-tagged TRB cDNA libraries were built via 5' RACE. No DNA is given; TCRdb re-called the 5' RACE reads and lists each CDR3 protein once. This sample carries around 130,000 distinct CDR3 sequences, with about 0.62% going to the ten biggest clones. The antigens of these receptors remain unknown. Material for sequencing was naive CXCR3+ CD8+ T cells from blood. Subset in this sample: CD45RO-CCR7+CD27+CD95- naive CD8+ T cells expressing CXCR3 (TNR3+). These receptors were taken from a human donor in good health. Some clones in this sample may be carry-over from other donors' samples.

This chain uses TRBV9 with TRBJ2-3. CDR1 SGDLS and CDR2 YYNGEE come from the germline V gene. CDR3 length equals 13 residues. The CDR3 sequence: CASSVGDTDTQYF. The complete variable domain, with remaining parts taken from reference TRBV9 and TRBJ2-3, reads DSGVTQTPKHLITATGQRVTLRCSPRSGDLSVYWYQQSLDQGLQFLIQYYNGEERAKGNILERFSAQQFPDLHSELNLSSLELGDSALYFCASSVGDTDTQYFGPGTRLTVL.

This chain joins TRBV7-9 and TRBJ1-1; with no DNA, the TCRdb D assignment of TRBD1 cannot be verified. The CDR3 spans 15 residues. The germline V gene encodes CDR1 SEHNR and CDR2 FQNEAQ (reference sequence). CDR3: CASSPAMGGATEAFF.

This chain links TRBV20-1 with TRBJ1-5. The CDR3 length is 14 residues. In germline, CDR1 is DFQATT, CDR2 SNEGSKA (reference sequence). The CDR3 is CSAARPAFSQPQHF.

V is TRBV29-1 and J is TRBJ2-7. The CDR3 loop spans 13 amino acids. Germline CDR1 SQVTM, CDR2 ANQGSEA. CDR3 region: CSAEVPTSYEQYF.

This chain connects TRBV12-3 or TRBV12-4 to TRBJ2-2; TCRdb's D call, TRBD2, is unchecked because there is no DNA. CDR3 size: 14 residues. The CDR3: CASSPRGDPGELFF.

The CDR3 sequence: CASSLSQGPHQETQYF. This sequence joins TRBV28 and TRBJ2-5; without DNA, the TCRdb call of TRBD1 cannot be checked. The CDR3 is 16 residues long. Germline loops: CDR1 MDHEN, CDR2 SYDVKM.

CDR3 region: CSAPGPGGDNEQFF. The chain carries TRBV20-1 and TRBJ2-1; TCRdb returns TRBD1, unconfirmable since there is no DNA. This CDR3 spans 14 amino acids. Germline V CDR1 and CDR2: DFQATT, SNEGSKA (reference sequence).

The rearrangement uses TRBV7-9 and TRBJ1-1. CDR1 and CDR2 from the germline V gene are SEHNR and FQNEAQ (reference sequence). This CDR3 region has 15 residues. The CDR3 region is CASSLGRSGVTEAFF. Full variable domain (remainder filled in from reference TRBV7-9 and TRBJ1-1): DTGVSQNPRHKITKRGQNVTFRCDPISEHNRLYWYRQTLGQGPEFLTYFQNEAQLEKSRLLSDRFSAERPKGSFSTLEIQRTEQGDSAMYLCASSLGRSGVTEAFFGQGTRLTVV.

The CDR3 region is CSAPSSGGPHEQFF. The chain links TRBV20-1 to TRBJ2-1; the TCRdb call, TRBD2, lacks DNA for checking. Germline loops: CDR1 DFQATT, CDR2 SNEGSKA (reference sequence). The CDR3 consists of 14 residues.

The V and J genes are TRBV5-1 and TRBJ2-1; TCRdb picks TRBD1, but there is no DNA to check that call. CDR3 length equals 17 residues. Germline V gives CDR1 SGHRS, CDR2 YFSETQ. The CDR3 spells CASSLRWPLSSYNEQFF.

The gene calls are TRBV13 and TRBJ1-1; TCRdb reports TRBD1, a call that lacks DNA to check it against. Germline V lookup: CDR1 PRHDT, CDR2 FYEKMQ (reference sequence). The CDR3 sequence is 14 residues long. The CDR3 reads CASSGDSSNTEAFF.

J is TRBJ2-7 and V is TRBV29-1. The CDR3 is 15 residues long. Germline CDR1 is SQVTM and CDR2 is ANQGSEA. The CDR3 sequence: CSVEGSSVGPYEQYF.

The chain carries TRBV12-3 or TRBV12-4 and TRBJ2-1; the D call of TRBD2 rests on TCRdb alone, since no DNA is present to check it. This CDR3 is 16 amino acids long. CDR3: CASRTVSGGAYNEQFF.

This chain joins TRBV24-1 and TRBJ2-2. Germline CDR1 is KGHDR and CDR2 is SFDVKD. This CDR3 has 12 residues. CDR3 in amino acids: CATSDSLGELFF.

This rearrangement joins TRBV4-1 to TRBJ2-1; TCRdb's D gene call, TRBD1, goes unchecked for lack of DNA. CDR1 is MGHRA, CDR2 YSYEKL, per germline. The CDR3 runs to 14 residues. The CDR3 sequence: CASSQGSRADEQFF.

V gene TRBV29-1 combines with J gene TRBJ2-1; TCRdb's D call of TRBD2 is untestable without DNA. This CDR3 comprises 16 residues. Germline V lookup: CDR1 SQVTM, CDR2 ANQGSEA. The CDR3 protein is CSVEGLAGGTGNEQFF.

The chain uses TRBV25-1 and TRBJ2-2. This CDR3 is 13 amino acids long. CDR1 and CDR2 from the germline V gene are MGHDK and SYGVNS. CDR3 amino acids: CASRRPDTGELFF.

V usage is TRBV4-2 and J usage is TRBJ2-7. The CDR3 spans 14 residues. Germline lookup yields CDR1 LGHNA and CDR2 YNFKEQ. CDR3: CASSARTLDYEQYF.

The chain employs TRBV29-1 and TRBJ2-7; the D call from TCRdb, TRBD1, cannot be confirmed without DNA. This CDR3 contains 16 residues. CDR1 and CDR2 from the germline V gene are SQVTM and ANQGSEA. The CDR3 sequence is CSVISQGAPLALEQYF.

The V call is TRBV12-3 or TRBV12-4, the J call TRBJ2-1; the D call from TCRdb, TRBD2, cannot be confirmed without DNA. The CDR3 is made up of 13 amino acids. This CDR3 is CASSPGLSYEQFF.

V is TRBV12-3 or TRBV12-4 and J is TRBJ2-4; there is no DNA to check the TCRdb D call of TRBD2. There are 14 residues in the CDR3. The CDR3 protein is CASSQGGWENIQYF.